This paragraph covers one T cell receptor beta chain sequence. Its target is not known. Indicated treatment: oral pan-JAK inhibitor, 5-10 mg twice daily. This sample is drawn from a study of CD8+ T cells in alopecia areata. Study-wide points: A great number of expanded lesional clones endured in scalp and blood during tofacitinib.

There are 14 residues in the CDR3. In germline, CDR1 is MGHRA, CDR2 YSYEKL. The V end was cut by 0 bases, the J end by 2 bases, with 8 bases between. Extraction of RNA preceded its reverse transcription into cDNA, which served as the sequencing template. Data came from immunoSEQ multiplex PCR; TCRdb stores just in-frame clones and leaves some out. The sample lists roughly 110,000 clones, 84% seen once, with around a quarter in the top ten. The chain combines TRBV4-1 with TRBJ2-7; D remains unclear. This receptor was taken from a human donor with alopecia areata. The material sequenced was CD8+ T cells sorted from blood, taken at week 24, from a patient treated with tofacitinib. The CDR3 coding sequence is TGCGCCAGCAGCCAAGATAGTTCCGCCTACGAGCAGTACTTC. Its translation: CASSQDSSAYEQYF.